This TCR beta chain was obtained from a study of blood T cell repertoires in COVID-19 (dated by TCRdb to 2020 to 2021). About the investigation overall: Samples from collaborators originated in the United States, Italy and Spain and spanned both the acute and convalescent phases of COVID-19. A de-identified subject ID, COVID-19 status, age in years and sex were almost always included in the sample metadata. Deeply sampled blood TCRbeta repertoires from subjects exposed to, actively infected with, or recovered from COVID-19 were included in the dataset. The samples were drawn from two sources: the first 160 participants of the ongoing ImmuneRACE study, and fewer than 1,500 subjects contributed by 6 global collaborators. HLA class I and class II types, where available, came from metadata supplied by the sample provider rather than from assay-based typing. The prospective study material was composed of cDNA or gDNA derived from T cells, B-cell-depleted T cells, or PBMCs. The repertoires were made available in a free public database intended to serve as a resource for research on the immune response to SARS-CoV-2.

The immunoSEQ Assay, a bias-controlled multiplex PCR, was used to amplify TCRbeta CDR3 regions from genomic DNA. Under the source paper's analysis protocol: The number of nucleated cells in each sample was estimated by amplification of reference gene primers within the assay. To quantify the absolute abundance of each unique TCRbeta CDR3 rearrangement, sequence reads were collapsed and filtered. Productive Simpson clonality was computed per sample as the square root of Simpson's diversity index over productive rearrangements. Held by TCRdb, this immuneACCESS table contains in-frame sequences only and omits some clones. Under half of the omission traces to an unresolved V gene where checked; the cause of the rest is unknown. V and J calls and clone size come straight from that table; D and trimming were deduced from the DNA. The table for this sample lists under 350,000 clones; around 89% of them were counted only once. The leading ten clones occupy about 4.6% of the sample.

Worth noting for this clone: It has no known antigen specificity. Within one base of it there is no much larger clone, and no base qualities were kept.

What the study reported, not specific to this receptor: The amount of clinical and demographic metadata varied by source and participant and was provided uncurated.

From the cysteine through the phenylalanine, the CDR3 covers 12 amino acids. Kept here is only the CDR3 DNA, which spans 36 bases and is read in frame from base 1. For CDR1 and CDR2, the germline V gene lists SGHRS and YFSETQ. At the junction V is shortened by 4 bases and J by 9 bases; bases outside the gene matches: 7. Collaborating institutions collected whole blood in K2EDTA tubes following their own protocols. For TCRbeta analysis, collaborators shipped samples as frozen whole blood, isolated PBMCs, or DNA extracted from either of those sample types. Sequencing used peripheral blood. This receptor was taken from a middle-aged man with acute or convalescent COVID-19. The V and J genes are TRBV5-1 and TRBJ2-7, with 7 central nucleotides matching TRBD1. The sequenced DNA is TGCGCCAGCAGCCAGACAGGGAATCGGCAGTACTTC. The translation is CASSQTGNRQYF.